The present T cell receptor (beta chain) was sequenced within a study of T cell repertoires in cytomegalovirus infection. Study context: HLA-B-restricted CMV epitopes that are well studied, plus recently identified HLA-C-restricted ones, were used by the study. Public TCR beta signatures provided an indication of both CMV infection and a matching HLA type.

In TCRdb, the reads were re-called with MiXCR into one record per CDR3 protein. The data show hundreds of thousands of distinct CDR3 sequences, less than 40% seen once. This clonotype was detected only a few times. Its specificity is unknown. The CDR3 runs to 14 residues. Germline-derived CDR1 and CDR2 are MNHEY and SMNVEV (reference sequence). The V end lost 0 bases, the J end lost 4 bases, and 10 bases lay between the germline ends. Study results and caveats: The ex vivo response was dominated by HLA-C-restricted CMV-specific TCR beta clonotypes.

This chain uses TRBV27 with TRBJ2-7, with D unresolved. This TCR came from a human donor in good health (CMV status not recorded). Some clones in this sample may be carry-over from other donors' samples. Sample: cultured CD8+ T cells from PBMCs, taken from culture after CMV antigen stimulation. This CDR3 is CASSLSRRQYEQYF. The CDR3 coding sequence is TGTGCCAGCAGTTTATCCCGGCGCCAATACGAGCAGTACTTC.